This note documents a single T cell receptor (beta chain) sequence. The data were obtained in a study of blood T cell repertoires in COVID-19. The wider study: Nucleic acid was either cDNA or gDNA, and it came from T cells, B-cell-depleted T cells, or PBMCs.

This CDR3 comprises 14 residues. Germline V lookup: CDR1 MNHEY, CDR2 SVGAGI. V was trimmed by 2 bases and J by 3 bases, leaving 10 bases between them. Generated by immunoSEQ multiplex PCR, the TCRdb table keeps only in-frame clones and is missing some. The sample carries fewer than 700,000 clones, approximately 91% recorded once. J is TRBJ1-2 and V is TRBV6-5; possible D gene TRBD1, 5 bases. The TCR was taken from a woman aged 50 to 65 with COVID-19, enrolled during active disease. Sequenced sample: peripheral blood. Here the CDR3 reads CASSYLTDDYGYTF. In DNA form, the CDR3 reads TGTGCCAGCAGTTACCTGACAGATGACTATGGCTACACCTTC.